The 12 T cell receptor beta chains given below trace back to one sample, sequenced in a study of naive and memory T cell subsets. Amplification of ligated cDNA took four PCR rounds with SP2 and nested alpha and beta constant primers. TCRdb reanalysed the UMI-ligation and nested PCR reads using MiXCR and keeps one entry per CDR3 protein. The sample shows some 40,000 distinct CDR3 sequences, 8% to 13% of them seen only once. Treatment specified: skin biopsy from PPD injection site in Mantoux-positive individual. The library had UMIs added by 3' ligation of an oligonucleotide to TCR cDNA. The specimen was skin, collected from a tuberculin skin test site. The receptor set was obtained from an adult in good health.

This clonotype came up a few times. The chain uses TRBV28 and TRBJ1-1, with 7 bases fitting TRBD1. This CDR3 spans 12 amino acids. Trimming at V came to 6 bases and at J to 4 bases, leaving 2 bases not matched to a gene. The germline V gene has CDR1 MDHEN and CDR2 SYDVKM. The CDR3 reads CASRTGFTEAFF. The CDR3 DNA follows: TGTGCCAGCAGGACAGGGTTCACTGAAGCTTTCTTT.

This clonotype has just a few counts. The chain has TRBV9 and TRBJ2-1, with TRBD1 matching over 9 bases. The CDR3 has 15 residues. Germline V gene data show CDR1 as SGDLS and CDR2 as YYNGEE. V shed 0 bases, J shed 7 bases, and the junction held 5 bases outside the gene matches. As DNA, the CDR3 is TGTGCCAGCAGCGTAGGGGGACAGGGAGTGAATGAGCAGTTCTTC. Its protein product is CASSVGGQGVNEQFF.

This clonotype was seen many times. The chain recombines TRBV20-1 with TRBJ1-6, with 8 nucleotides matching TRBD1. V lost 6 bases, J lost 9 bases, and 7 bases stayed unmatched. In germline, CDR1 is DFQATT, CDR2 SNEGSKA (reference sequence). This CDR3 contains 13 residues. CDR3 region: CSASTQGGSPLHF. In DNA, the CDR3 is TGCAGTGCCAGCACACAGGGGGGTTCACCCCTCCACTTT.

Sample share makes this clonotype medium-sized. This chain connects TRBV7-9 to TRBJ2-3; 8 bases map to TRBD1. After removal of 2 bases from V and 6 bases from J, the junction contained 1 base not matched to a gene. Looked up from germline, CDR1 is SEHNR and CDR2 is FQNEAQ (reference sequence). The length of the CDR3 is 13 residues. CDR3 region: CASSLQGADTQYF. In DNA form, the CDR3 reads TGTGCCAGCAGCTTACAGGGGGCTGATACGCAGTATTTT. Using reference TRBV7-9 and TRBJ2-3 for the parts outside the CDR3, the full variable domain is DTGVSQNPRHKITKRGQNVTFRCDPISEHNRLYWYRQTLGQGPEFLTYFQNEAQLEKSRLLSDRFSAERPKGSFSTLEIQRTEQGDSAMYLCASSLQGADTQYFGPGTRLTVL.

This clonotype was seen repeatedly, ten times or more. The V gene is TRBV7-3, the J gene TRBJ1-1; D possibly corresponds to TRBD1 (5 bases). The CDR3 consists of 13 residues. CDR1 SGHTA and CDR2 FQGTGA come from the germline V gene. Trimming cost V 6 bases and J 3 bases, with 11 bases left between them. CDR3 DNA: TGTGCCAGCAGACGTCAGGGTGACACTGAAGCTTTCTTT. It yields the protein CASRRQGDTEAFF.

The sample holds a few counts of this clonotype. The V gene is TRBV30, the J gene TRBJ1-1; 9 nucleotides align to TRBD1. V shed 0 bases, J shed 1 base, and the junction held 6 bases outside the gene matches. Germline loops: CDR1 GTSNPN, CDR2 SVGIG (reference sequence). The CDR3 runs 16 residues. CDR3 region: CAWSVGTGQGNTEAFF. The CDR3 region has the DNA TGTGCCTGGAGTGTAGGGACGGGACAGGGGAACACTGAAGCTTTCTTT.

A note on this clonotype: This CDR3 is missing its conserved last phenylalanine or tryptophan, likely due to a read error. The rearrangement links TRBV27 to TRBJ2-1; 12 nucleotides line up with TRBD2. V was clipped by 5 bases and J by 5 bases; unmatched bases: 7. The V gene's germline CDR1 is MNHEY and CDR2 SMNVEV (reference sequence). The CDR3 is 16 residues long. Written as DNA, the CDR3 is TGTGCCAGCAGTATACTAGCGGGGGGCCCTAACAATGAGCAGTTCTCC. As protein: CASSILAGGPNNEQFS.

In regard to this clonotype: A single base separates this from a much larger clone, so it may be a read error. The V call is TRBV20-1, the J call TRBJ1-2, with D uncertain. The CDR3 sequence is 12 residues long. Trimming stripped 7 bases from V and 1 base from J, with 10 bases between. Germline-derived CDR1 and CDR2 are DFQATT and SNEGSKA (reference sequence). The CDR3 sequence is CSVRSRNYGYTF. Here the CDR3 DNA reads TGCAGTGTGCGCTCGCGTAACTATGGCTACACCTTC.

This clonotype was seen repeatedly, ten times or more. Here the CDR3 DNA reads TGTGCCAGCAGCTTCAGGGCCCAAGAGACCCAGTACTTC. Protein: CASSFRAQETQYF. The chain links TRBV5-6 to TRBJ2-5; D might be TRBD1 (5 bases). V was cut by 2 bases and J by 1 base, with 6 bases left in between. The CDR3 has 13 amino acids. Germline loops: CDR1 SGHDT, CDR2 YYEEEE.

Concerning this clonotype: A much larger clone sits a single nucleotide away, making a read error possible. The chain combines TRBV6-5 with TRBJ1-5, with 7 bases fitting TRBD1. There are 14 residues in the CDR3. Trimming removed 6 bases from V and 4 bases from J; junction bases left unmatched: 6. Germline CDR1 MNHEY, CDR2 SVGAGI. The CDR3 nucleotides are TGTGCCAGCAGCCTACAGGGGACAAATCAGCCCCAGCATTTT. Translation gives CASSLQGTNQPQHF.

This clonotype was seen more than once but under ten times. The chain recombines TRBV7-9 with TRBJ1-1, with 7 bases that match TRBD1. Germline V gives CDR1 SEHNR, CDR2 FQNEAQ (reference sequence). CDR3 length: 13 amino acids. Unmatched junction bases numbered 8, after V lost 5 bases and J lost 8 bases. Written as DNA, the CDR3 is TGTGCCAGCAGCCCCCGGGACAGTCCCGAAGCTTTCTTT. It specifies CASSPRDSPEAFF.

The table lists this clonotype with a few counts. V usage is TRBV5-1 and J usage is TRBJ1-2, with 7 positions matching TRBD1. The CDR3 totals 13 residues. With V trimmed by 6 bases and J by 2 bases, 4 bases remained unmatched. Germline loops: CDR1 SGHRS, CDR2 YFSETQ. CDR3 DNA sequence: TGCGCCAGCAACCAGGGGGGGAACTATGGCTACACCTTC. Amino acids: CASNQGGNYGYTF.